The text below deals with one T cell receptor beta chain. Its antigen is as yet unknown. This entry comes from a study of T cells after yellow fever vaccination. This CDR3 spans 11 amino acids. Looked up from germline, CDR1 is SGHAT and CDR2 is FQNNGV. Trimming left V 10 bases short and J 4 bases short, with 7 bases between. Study conclusions and caveats: Weaker, the secondary response had a peak occurring faster, on day 5 versus 15. Bulk-population clonotypes that are abundant could appear as contaminants in FACS-sorted repertoires. Boosting was followed by the reappearance of most primary-vaccination clones (approximately 95% CD4, around 91% CD8).

Generation of TCR cDNA used 5'RACE template switching (which added a universal primer site and UMIs). From the 5' RACE reads, TCRdb called clonotypes with MiXCR, one entry per CDR3 protein. This sample has some 600,000 distinct CDR3 sequences, with roughly a sixth found just once. This specimen was PBMCs, taken 5 days after the first yellow fever vaccination. This chain links TRBV11-2 with TRBJ2-2; TRBD2 might be the D (6 bases). The TCR sequence derives from a man aged 18 to 30 who received the YFV17D yellow fever vaccine. In DNA form, the CDR3 reads TGTGCCATCGGGGGCACCGGGGAGCTGTTTTTT. Protein: CAIGGTGELFF.